This TCR beta chain was captured in a study of T cells after yellow fever vaccination. Study-level results: Post-booster reappearance was seen for most primary-vaccination clones (just over 95% CD4, roughly 88% CD8).

From the 5' RACE reads, TCRdb called clonotypes with MiXCR, one entry per CDR3 protein. Among around 550,000 distinct CDR3 sequences listed, 15% to 20% were seen once. Remarks on this clonotype: Antigen unknown.

Sample: PBMCs, taken 15 days after the yellow fever booster vaccination. The source is a man aged 25-45 years who received the YFV17D yellow fever vaccine.

The CDR3 sequence: CASIPSGAGVSEQYF. The CDR3 coding sequence is TGTGCCAGCATCCCCAGTGGTGCTGGGGTAAGCGAGCAGTACTTC. The rearrangement joins TRBV12-3 or TRBV12-4 to TRBJ2-7; D is ambiguous. The CDR3 loop spans 15 amino acids. Trimming cost V 7 bases and J 6 bases, with 22 bases left between them.